The 16 T cell receptor beta chains listed next were all sequenced from one sample in a study of blood T cells in healthy people across ages. A second PCR, run for roughly 7 to 11 cycles, used a sample-barcoded 5' primer plus a J-beta primer mix. TCRdb passed the 5' RACE reads through MiXCR, listing each CDR3 protein once. In the table there are roughly 930,000 distinct CDR3 sequences, roughly 43% of which are singletons. The sequencing input was blood. These TCRs come from a man aged 30 to 39 in good health.

This clonotype was detected only once. CDR3 in amino acids: CASSFGDRESSYEQYF. The DNA of the CDR3 is TGCGCCAGCAGCTTTGGGGACAGGGAGAGTTCCTACGAGCAGTACTTC. The chain links TRBV5-1 to TRBJ2-7; 9 bases align to TRBD1. The V and J ends lost 2 bases and 1 base, in that order; junction bases with no gene match: 7. This CDR3 contains 16 residues. Germline V CDR1 and CDR2: SGHRS, YFSETQ. Filled out from reference TRBV5-1 and TRBJ2-7, the complete variable domain reads KAGVTQTPRYLIKTRGQQVTLSCSPISGHRSVSWYQQTPGQGLQFLFEYFSETQRNKGNFPGRFSGRQFSNSRSEMNVSTLELGDSALYLCASSFGDRESSYEQYFGPGTRLTVT.

The sample holds a few counts of this clonotype. The V gene is TRBV7-2, the J gene TRBJ2-1, with a weak D call TRBD1 (5 bases). The CDR3 is made up of 12 amino acids. Germline V gene lookup returns CDR1 SGHTA and CDR2 FQGNSA. The ends were cut back, 3 bases at V and 7 bases at J, with 7 bases in the middle. The CDR3, as DNA: TGTGCCAGCAGCTTCAGGGATAATGAGCAGTTCTTC. Translating it yields CASSFRDNEQFF.

This clonotype came up a few times. The CDR3 DNA is TGTGCCAGCAGGATCGGGGAAACGATCTATGGCTACACCTTC. Its protein product is CASRIGETIYGYTF. The chain joins TRBV2 to TRBJ1-2; D not resolved. V was pared by 6 bases and J by 4 bases, with 15 bases between. This CDR3 comprises 14 residues. Germline V gives CDR1 SNHLY, CDR2 FYNNEI.

In its sample, this clonotype was seen a few times. The chain recombines TRBV5-1 with TRBJ2-5, with D maybe TRBD1 (5 bases). The CDR3 length is 16 residues. V lost 4 bases and J 1 base, leaving 17 bases between the germline ends. Per the germline V gene, CDR1 is SGHRS and CDR2 is YFSETQ. The CDR3 spells CASSQTRVMGQETQYF. The DNA of the CDR3 is TGCGCCAGCAGCCAAACCAGGGTCATGGGCCAAGAGACCCAGTACTTC.

This clonotype has just a few counts. This rearrangement joins TRBV4-2 to TRBJ2-4; 10 bases fit TRBD2. V was clipped by 4 bases and J by 3 bases; unmatched bases: 6. The CDR3 extends over 16 amino acids. Germline V lookup: CDR1 LGHNA, CDR2 YNFKEQ. CDR3 sequence reads: CASSPERGGLKNIQYF. The CDR3 DNA follows: TGTGCCAGCAGCCCCGAGCGGGGGGGACTCAAAAACATTCAGTACTTC.

This clonotype was recorded a few times. V gene TRBV4-3 combines with J gene TRBJ1-4, with no clear D. There are 14 residues in the CDR3. Per germline, CDR1 LGHNA and CDR2 YSLEER. V dropped 3 bases and J dropped 6 bases, with 11 bases sitting between them. Here the CDR3 reads CASSHPGYDEKLFF. DNA of the CDR3: TGCGCCAGCAGCCACCCGGGGTACGATGAAAAACTGTTTTTT.

The chain couples TRBV6-6 to TRBJ1-2; maybe TRBD1 (6 bases). Between the trimmed V and J ends, which lost 6 bases and 5 bases, there was a span of 16 bases. The CDR3 spans 14 residues. Germline V CDR1 and CDR2: MNHNY, SVGAGI (reference sequence). The CDR3 region has the DNA TGTGCCAGCAGCTTACAGGGTTATGGGTATGGCTACACCTTC. Translated: CASSLQGYGYGYTF.

The V and J genes are TRBV20-1 and TRBJ2-4, with unresolved D. Germline CDR1 is DFQATT and CDR2 is SNEGSKA (reference sequence). This CDR3 has 14 residues. V was shortened by 7 bases and J by 4 bases, with 17 bases between the two germline ends. CDR3 residues: CSVEARAEKNIQYF. In nucleotides, the CDR3 is TGCAGTGTGGAAGCCCGGGCCGAGAAAAACATTCAGTACTTC.

The chain uses TRBV6-1 and TRBJ1-2; D is unclear. V was pared by 4 bases and J by 2 bases, with 11 bases between. Germline V gene data show CDR1 as MNHNS and CDR2 as SASEGT. This CDR3 has 14 residues. In nucleotides, the CDR3 is TGTGCCAGCAGTGTTTCAGCGCAAAACTATGGCTACACCTTC. Translation: CASSVSAQNYGYTF.

The rearrangement uses TRBV20-1 and TRBJ2-4, with D perhaps matching TRBD1 (5 bases). The DNA end favors TRBJ2-7, so the J call may be wrong. Germline V CDR1 and CDR2: DFQATT, SNEGSKA (reference sequence). The CDR3 loop spans 13 amino acids. CDR3 loop: CSARGPTVYEQYF. The CDR3 nucleotides are TGCAGTGCTAGGGGGCCCACAGTCTACGAGCAGTACTTC.

The chain links TRBV6-5 to TRBJ1-4; unclear D gene. The length of the CDR3 is 11 residues. Germline V CDR1 and CDR2: MNHEY, SVGAGI. V was clipped by 2 bases and J by 14 bases, with 9 bases between them. CDR3 sequence (DNA): TGTGCCAGCAGTTACATGGGGTACCTGTTTTTT. As protein: CASSYMGYLFF.

The chain joins TRBV18 to TRBJ2-7; 8 bases fit TRBD2. The CDR3 length is 16 residues. J gave up 2 bases and V 3 bases, and 9 bases lay outside the gene matches. Germline assignment: CDR1 KGHSH and CDR2 LQKENI. The CDR3 sequence: CASSPPYRGGPYEQYF. Here the CDR3 DNA reads TGTGCCAGCTCACCTCCTTACCGGGGGGGCCCCTACGAGCAGTACTTC.

The chain recombines TRBV6-6 with TRBJ1-2; tentatively, D is TRBD1 (5 bases). The length of the CDR3 is 14 residues. CDR1 is MNHNY and CDR2 is SVGAGI in the germline V gene (reference sequence). With 8 bases removed from V and 6 bases from J, the gap between germline ends came to 19 bases. DNA of the CDR3: TGTGCCAGCTCCCAGGGCAGGGAGTTCCATGGCTACACCTTC. This translates into CASSQGREFHGYTF.

The chain has TRBV3-1 and TRBJ2-1, with 10 bases that match TRBD2. The germline V gene encodes CDR1 LGHDT and CDR2 YNNKEL (reference sequence). V shed 5 bases, J shed 0 bases, and the junction held 4 bases outside the gene matches. There are 16 residues in the CDR3. The CDR3 loop reads CASSILAGGSYNEQFF. The CDR3 DNA sequence: TGTGCCAGCAGCATATTAGCGGGGGGCTCCTACAATGAGCAGTTCTTC.

The table lists this clonotype with a few counts. The CDR3 sequence is CASSQRSDSGANVLTF. DNA of the CDR3: TGTGCCAGCAGCCAACGGTCGGACTCTGGGGCCAACGTCCTGACTTTC. The chain couples TRBV4-2 to TRBJ2-6; D unclear. V lost 2 bases and J lost 0, with 8 bases in between. This CDR3 has 16 amino acids. Germline loops: CDR1 LGHNA, CDR2 YNFKEQ.

The chain combines TRBV30 with TRBJ2-5; D is uncertain. The germline V gene encodes CDR1 GTSNPN and CDR2 SVGIG (reference sequence). V was clipped by 6 bases and J by 0 bases, with 8 bases between them. The CDR3 has 12 amino acids. Here the CDR3 DNA reads TGTGCCTGTCAACGCCACCAAGAGACCCAGTACTTC. Residues: CACQRHQETQYF.